This is a list of T cell receptor beta chains from one sample in a study of cytomegalovirus exposure and HLA in healthy donors. TCRdb's table, derived via immunoSEQ multiplex PCR, lists solely in-frame clones and lacks some. The sample carries roughly 180,000 clones, more than 75% recorded once. Sequencing was carried out using PBMCs. These receptors were obtained from a woman aged 25-40 years in good health and CMV-seropositive. Both conserved end residues are part of each CDR3. D genes are given only for firm matches. A row's size may be missing; if present it is once, few, many or a size class.

j_call clone_size d_call v_call cdr3_aa cdr3_nt
TRBJ1-6 - - TRBV5-6 CASSYDSHDSPLHF TGTGCCAGCAGCTATGACAGTCACGACTCACCCCTCCACTTT
TRBJ1-4 once TRBD1 TRBV27 CASSSPGQGGEKLFF TGTGCCAGCAGTTCTCCCGGACAGGGCGGTGAAAAACTGTTTTTT
TRBJ1-3 few TRBD1 TRBV5-1 CASSFRDRESGNTIYF TGCGCCAGCAGCTTCCGGGACAGGGAGTCAGGAAACACCATATATTTT
TRBJ2-3 - - TRBV5-6 CASSLQGGSTDTQYF TGTGCCAGCAGCTTACAGGGGGGGAGCACAGATACGCAGTATTTT
TRBJ2-2 - TRBD1 TRBV19 CASSADRAAGELFF TGTGCCAGTAGTGCGGACAGGGCGGCCGGGGAGCTGTTTTTT
TRBJ1-3 - - TRBV7-8 CASSSLILASGNTIYF TGTGCCAGCAGCTCCCTTATCCTGGCCTCTGGAAACACCATATATTTT
TRBJ2-4 - TRBD1 TRBV18 CASSPPGQGEGIQYF TGTGCCAGCTCACCCCCAGGACAGGGTGAGGGCATTCAGTACTTC
TRBJ2-1 - - TRBV30 CAWSAGAINEQFF TGTGCCTGGTCGGCGGGGGCTATTAATGAGCAGTTCTTC
TRBJ1-4 - TRBD1 TRBV7-2 CASSLSGTAYNEKLFF TGTGCCAGCAGCTTATCAGGGACAGCCTATAATGAAAAACTGTTTTTT
TRBJ2-3 - TRBD2 TRBV29-1 CSAERGGNTQYF TGCAGCGCCGAGCGGGGGGGCAATACGCAGTATTTT
TRBJ2-1 once TRBD1 TRBV28 CASSLSGQGVNNEQFF TGTGCCAGCAGTTTAAGTGGACAGGGGGTGAACAATGAGCAGTTCTTC
TRBJ2-7 - - TRBV4-3 CASSQERRRYEQYF TGCGCCAGCAGCCAAGAGCGTCGCCGCTACGAGCAGTACTTC
TRBJ2-7 - - TRBV18 CASSPPRGLYEQYF TGTGCCAGCTCACCACCCAGGGGTTTGTACGAGCAGTACTTC
TRBJ1-3 - TRBD1 TRBV18 CASSPHDRGSSGNTIYF TGTGCCAGCTCACCACATGACAGGGGGTCTTCGGGAAACACCATATATTTT
TRBJ2-3 few - TRBV9 CASSGYSITDTQYF TGTGCCAGCAGCGGATACAGTATTACAGATACGCAGTATTTT
TRBJ1-1 - TRBD1 TRBV7-9 CASSLRTGKNTEAFF TGTGCCAGCAGCCTCCGGACAGGGAAGAACACTGAAGCTTTCTTT
TRBJ2-7 - TRBD1 TRBV10-3 CAIAQGTYYEQYF TGTGCCATCGCACAGGGGACCTACTACGAGCAGTACTTC
TRBJ1-5 - - TRBV21-1 CASSATGTGDRKPQHF TGTGCCAGCAGCGCAACCGGGACAGGGGATAGGAAGCCCCAGCATTTT
TRBJ1-5 few - TRBV21-1 CASGDRGCCQPQHF TGTGCCAGCGGGGACAGGGGTTGTTGTCAGCCCCAGCATTTT
TRBJ1-6 - - TRBV30 CAWRVSGTRDSPLHF TGTGCCTGGAGGGTGAGTGGGACAAGGGATTCACCCCTCCACTTT
TRBJ2-7 - - TRBV11-2 CASRTGRGKYEQYF TGTGCCAGCAGGACGGGACGGGGGAAGTACGAGCAGTACTTC
TRBJ1-2 - - TRBV19 CASTELGGGYTF TGTGCCAGTACCGAGCTTGGAGGGGGCTACACCTTC
TRBJ2-3 few TRBD2 TRBV5-1 CASSSSGGARGDTQYF TGCGCCAGCAGTTCTAGCGGGGGGGCCCGCGGTGATACGCAGTATTTT
TRBJ1-6 - - TRBV7-3 CASSLTAWASSPLHF TGTGCCAGCAGCTTAACGGCCTGGGCCAGCTCACCCCTCCACTTT
TRBJ2-5 few - TRBV11-2 CASSLVILETQYF TGTGCCAGCAGCTTAGTAATCCTAGAGACCCAGTACTTC
TRBJ2-3 once - TRBV4-3 CASSQVRGATDTQYF TGCGCCAGCAGCCAGGTTCGGGGGGCCACAGATACGCAGTATTTT
TRBJ2-7 - TRBD2 TRBV30 CAWGGGAYTKQYF TGTGCCTGGGGCGGGGGGGCGTATACGAAGCAGTACTTC
TRBJ2-3 - TRBD2 TRBV11-2 CASSLAGGPADTQYF TGTGCCAGCAGCTTAGCGGGGGGGCCGGCAGATACGCAGTATTTT
TRBJ1-5 - - TRBV7-9 CASTSGGKPQHF TGTGCCAGCACCAGCGGGGGCAAGCCCCAGCATTTT
TRBJ2-3 - - TRBV2 CASTAHGRPSTDTQYF TGTGCCAGCACCGCCCACGGCAGGCCGAGCACAGATACGCAGTATTTT
TRBJ2-5 - TRBD1 TRBV9 CASSVGSLQGAGETQYF TGTGCCAGCAGCGTAGGGAGTCTGCAGGGGGCGGGGGAGACCCAGTACTTC